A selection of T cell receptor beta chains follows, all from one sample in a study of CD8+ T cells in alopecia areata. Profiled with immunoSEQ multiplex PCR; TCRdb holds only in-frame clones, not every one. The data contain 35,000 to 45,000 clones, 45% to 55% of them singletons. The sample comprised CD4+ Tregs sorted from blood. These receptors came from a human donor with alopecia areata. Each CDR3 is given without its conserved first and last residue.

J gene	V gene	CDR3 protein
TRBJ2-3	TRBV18	ASSSEADTQY
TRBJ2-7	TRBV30	AWSTSSLTQY
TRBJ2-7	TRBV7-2	ASSLSYSYEQY
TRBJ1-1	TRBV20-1	SARGNTEAF
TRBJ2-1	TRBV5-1	ASSYRTSGSSYNEQF
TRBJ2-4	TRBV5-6	ASSLGGSMAKNIQY
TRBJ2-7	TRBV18	ASSLERGLSYEQY
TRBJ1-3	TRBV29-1	SVESTGTFSGNTIY
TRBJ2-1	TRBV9	ASSVGYASYNEQF
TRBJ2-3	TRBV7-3	ASSPFLGGGGDTQY
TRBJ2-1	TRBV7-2	ASSQPGGNEQF
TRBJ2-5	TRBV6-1	ASNKLRQETQY
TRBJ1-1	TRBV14	ASSQGVKLIREAF
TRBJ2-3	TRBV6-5	ASSYGISGTQY
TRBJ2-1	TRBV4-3	ASSQWGQGVNEQF
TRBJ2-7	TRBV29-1	SVVKEGSYEQY
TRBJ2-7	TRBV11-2	ASSLRLAGTYEQY
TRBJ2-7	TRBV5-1	ASSFGGGLYEQY
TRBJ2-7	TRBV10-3	AISPEGAYEQY
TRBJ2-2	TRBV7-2	ASKANTGELF
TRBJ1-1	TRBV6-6	ASSLNGAGAF
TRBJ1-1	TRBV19	ASSIDRDFREAF
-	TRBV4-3	ASSLGLNSYEQY
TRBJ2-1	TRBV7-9	ASSRNRVDEQF
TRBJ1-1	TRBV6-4	ASSANRVSTEAF
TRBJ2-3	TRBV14	ASSRRQGALTDTQY
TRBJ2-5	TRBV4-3	ASSQGPGTWGETQY
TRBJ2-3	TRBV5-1	ASSGPTDTQY
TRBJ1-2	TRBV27	ASRPQGLILKGYT
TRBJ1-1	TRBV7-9	ASSQTVNTEAF
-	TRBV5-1	ASRLALVLSYEQY
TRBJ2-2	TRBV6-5	ASLGRLGGELF
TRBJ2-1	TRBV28	ASSFRGLLYNEQF
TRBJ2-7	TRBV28	ASSFTPGGRASYEQY
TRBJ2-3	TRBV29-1	SVEARGVGTDTQY
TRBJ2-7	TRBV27	ASSQQGGEQY
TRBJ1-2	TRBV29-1	SVVGQGQNYGYT
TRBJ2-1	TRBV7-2	ASSSWATNEQF
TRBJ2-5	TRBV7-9	ASSLGQLGKETQY
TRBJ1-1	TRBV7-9	ASSLEQGRI
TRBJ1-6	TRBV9	ASSVEPTNSPLH
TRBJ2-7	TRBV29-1	SAFRDRVY
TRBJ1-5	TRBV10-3	AISESTRTGNQPQH
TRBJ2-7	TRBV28	ASSASRGRIQY
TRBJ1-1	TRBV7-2	ASSLGREMGAF
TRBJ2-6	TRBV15	ATSRGTYSGANVLT
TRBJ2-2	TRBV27	ASNQDGPDTGELF
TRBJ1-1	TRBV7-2	ASNLGREVGEAF
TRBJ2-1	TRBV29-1	SVGTGIDNEQF